The source of this T cell receptor (beta chain) is a study of shared clonotypes between healthy human individuals. CD45RO-negative cells were positively selected for CCR7, leaving out terminally differentiated effector memory CD45RA+ cells. V shed 2 bases and J 8 bases; nucleotides not matched to a gene: 9. This CDR3 has 15 amino acids. Germline V gene sequence: CDR1 MNHNS, CDR2 SASEGT. This clone was found a few times. Using immunoSEQ multiplex PCR, the repertoire was profiled, and TCRdb retains in-frame clones only, with some absent. The table shows under 850,000 clones, with 80% to 95% occurring only once.

The sequence was collected from a man aged 25 to 40 in good health. J is TRBJ2-1 and V is TRBV6-1; 7 bases align to TRBD1. The sequencing sample was made of naive CD8+ T cells sorted from blood. The CDR3 reads CASSELKGAADEQFF. The CDR3 DNA is TGTGCCAGCAGTGAATTGAAGGGGGCGGCTGATGAGCAGTTCTTC.